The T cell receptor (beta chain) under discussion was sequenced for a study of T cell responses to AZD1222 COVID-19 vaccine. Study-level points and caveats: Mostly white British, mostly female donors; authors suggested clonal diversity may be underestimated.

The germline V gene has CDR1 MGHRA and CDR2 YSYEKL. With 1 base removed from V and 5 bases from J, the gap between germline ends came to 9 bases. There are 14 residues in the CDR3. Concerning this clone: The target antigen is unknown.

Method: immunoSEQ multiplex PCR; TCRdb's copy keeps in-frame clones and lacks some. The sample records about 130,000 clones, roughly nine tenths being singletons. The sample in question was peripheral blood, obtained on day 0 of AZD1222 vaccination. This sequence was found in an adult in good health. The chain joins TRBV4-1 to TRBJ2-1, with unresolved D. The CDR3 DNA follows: TGCGCCAGCAGCCAAGGCTTAACGGACAATGAGCAGTTCTTC. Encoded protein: CASSQGLTDNEQFF.